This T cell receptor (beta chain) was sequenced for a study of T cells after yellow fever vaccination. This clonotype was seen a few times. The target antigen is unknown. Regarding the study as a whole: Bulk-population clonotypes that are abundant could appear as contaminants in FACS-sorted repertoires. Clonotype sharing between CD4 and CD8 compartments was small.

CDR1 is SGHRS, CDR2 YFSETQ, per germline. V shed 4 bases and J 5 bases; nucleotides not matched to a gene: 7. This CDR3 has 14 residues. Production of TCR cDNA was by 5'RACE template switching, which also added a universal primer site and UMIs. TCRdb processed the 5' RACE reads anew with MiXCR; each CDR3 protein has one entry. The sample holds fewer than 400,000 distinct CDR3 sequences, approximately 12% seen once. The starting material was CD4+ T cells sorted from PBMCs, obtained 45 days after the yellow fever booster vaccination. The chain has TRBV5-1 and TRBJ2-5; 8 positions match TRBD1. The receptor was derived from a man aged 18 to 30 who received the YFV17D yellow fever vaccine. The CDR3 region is CASSPGQGVETQYF. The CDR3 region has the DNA TGCGCCAGCAGCCCTGGACAGGGCGTCGAGACCCAGTACTTC.